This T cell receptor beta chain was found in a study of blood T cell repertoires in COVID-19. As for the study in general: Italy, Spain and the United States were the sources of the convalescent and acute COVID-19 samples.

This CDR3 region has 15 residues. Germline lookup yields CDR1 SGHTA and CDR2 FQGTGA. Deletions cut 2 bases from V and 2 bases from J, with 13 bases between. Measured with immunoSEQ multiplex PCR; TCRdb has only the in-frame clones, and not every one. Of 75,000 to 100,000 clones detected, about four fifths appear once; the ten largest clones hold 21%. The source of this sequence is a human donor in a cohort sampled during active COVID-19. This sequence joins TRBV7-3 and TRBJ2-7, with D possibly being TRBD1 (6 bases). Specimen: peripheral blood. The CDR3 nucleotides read TGTGCCAGCAGCTTACAGGGGCTCCAACCCTACGAGCAGTACTTC. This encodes CASSLQGLQPYEQYF.